This T cell receptor (beta chain) is from a study of T-cell reconstitution after alpha-beta-depleted transplantation in children (dated by TCRdb to about 2016). About the study as a whole: T-cell immune reconstitution after TCRalphabeta/CD19-depleted allogeneic hematopoietic cell transplantation in children was quantitatively tracked in the study by means of TCR repertoire profiling. Broader findings and caveats from the paper: In some patients, the high TCRbeta diversity seen at day 60 was put down to recipient T cells and intrathymic progenitors that had survived conditioning. About two months after transplant, the apparently early recovery of alphabetaT-cell counts reportedly depended on just several hundred clones that had expanded rapidly and came from non-depleted graft cells. Over subsequent months, a decline in hyperexpanded clone frequencies was noted, and after one year, T-cell counts and TCRbeta diversity were mostly ascribed to newly produced T cells.

This clonotype was seen many times. Its antigen is unknown. The input lacks base qualities; no much larger clone sits a single base away. Library preparation was by PCR. The reads were generated on an Illumina HiSeq 2500. TCR libraries were prepared with molecular barcoding, using unique molecular identifiers to normalize TCRbeta repertoire quantification. TCRdb handled the public reads itself, with Q25 trimming in fastp and clone calling in MiXCR, and kept productive beta chains. Each entry merges the rows of one CDR3 protein and shows their most common DNA and genes. The sample includes about 300,000 distinct CDR3 sequences, with almost 8% observed a single time. The leading ten clones occupy over 7.5% of the sample. Its CDR3 holds 14 amino acids, cysteine through phenylalanine. CDR3 DNA is the only sequence kept; it has 42 bases, read in frame from the first base. Trimming takes 0 bases from V and 1 base from J, and the germline ends sit 7 bases apart. According to the germline V gene, CDR1 reads LGHNA and CDR2 reads YNFKEQ.

The treatment or condition label corresponds to: allogeneic hematopoietic cell transplantation with graft depleted of TCRalphabeta T cells and CD19 B cells. Transplant recipients were children who received TCRalphabeta/CD19-depleted allogeneic hematopoietic cell grafts. The starting material was peripheral blood, obtained 360 days after TCRalphabeta/CD19-depleted stem cell transplant. The TCR sequence derives from a female patient between 2 and 15 years old who had a stem cell transplant for Fanconi anemia, so the T cells may come from the graft donor. The chain links TRBV4-2 with TRBJ2-7; the D gene assignment is ambiguous. The CDR3 amino acid sequence is: CASSQETRSYEQYF. At the DNA level, the sequence is TGTGCCAGCAGCCAAGAAACCAGGTCCTACGAGCAGTACTTC.